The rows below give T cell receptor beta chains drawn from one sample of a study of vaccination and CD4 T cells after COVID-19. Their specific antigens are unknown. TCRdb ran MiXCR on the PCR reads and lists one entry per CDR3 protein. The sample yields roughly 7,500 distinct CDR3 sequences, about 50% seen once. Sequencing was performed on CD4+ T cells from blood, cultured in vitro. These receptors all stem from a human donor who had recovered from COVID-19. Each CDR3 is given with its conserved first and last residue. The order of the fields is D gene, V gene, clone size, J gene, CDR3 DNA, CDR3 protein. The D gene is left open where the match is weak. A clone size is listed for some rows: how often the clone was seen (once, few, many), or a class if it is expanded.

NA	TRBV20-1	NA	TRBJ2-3	TGCAGTGCAAGACGCGGTAGTTCGATGGCAGATACGCAGTATTTT	CSARRGSSMADTQYF
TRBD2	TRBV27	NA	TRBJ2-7	TGTGCCAGCAGTCTCGCACTAGCGGGAGTCAACGAGCAGTACTTC	CASSLALAGVNEQYF
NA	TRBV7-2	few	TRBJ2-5	TGTGCCAGCAGCTTAAATATGGCAGTACCAGGGACCCAGTACTTC	CASSLNMAVPGTQYF
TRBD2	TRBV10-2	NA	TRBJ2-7	TGCGCCAGCAGTGCCTACGGGACTAGCGGCGGCGGCGAGCAGTACTTC	CASSAYGTSGGGEQYF
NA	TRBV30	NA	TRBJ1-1	TGTGGGGGGCGGACGAACACTGAAGCTTTCTTT	CGGRTNTEAFF
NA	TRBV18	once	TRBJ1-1	TGTGCCAGCTCACCACCGGGGGACACTGAAGCTTTCTTT	CASSPPGDTEAFF
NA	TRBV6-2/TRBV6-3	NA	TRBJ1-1	TGTGCCAGCAGTTATCAGGGGAACACTGAAGCTTTCTTT	CASSYQGNTEAFF
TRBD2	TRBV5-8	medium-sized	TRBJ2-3	TGTGCCAGCACGTTCTCCATAGCGGGAGTATTGGATACGCAGTATTTT	CASTFSIAGVLDTQYF
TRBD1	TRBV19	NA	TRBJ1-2	TGTGCCAGTAGGGACAGGGGGCGGGGCTATGGCTACACCTTC	CASRDRGRGYGYTF
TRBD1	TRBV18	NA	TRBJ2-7	TGTGCCAGCTCACCCGGGACAGGGGGCTACGAGCAGTACTTC	CASSPGTGGYEQYF
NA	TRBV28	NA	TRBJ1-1	TGTGCCAGCACCCTGCAATTGAACACTGAAGCTTTCTTT	CASTLQLNTEAFF
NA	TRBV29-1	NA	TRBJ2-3	TGCAGCGTTGCCCCACGGATCACAGATACGCAGTATTTT	CSVAPRITDTQYF